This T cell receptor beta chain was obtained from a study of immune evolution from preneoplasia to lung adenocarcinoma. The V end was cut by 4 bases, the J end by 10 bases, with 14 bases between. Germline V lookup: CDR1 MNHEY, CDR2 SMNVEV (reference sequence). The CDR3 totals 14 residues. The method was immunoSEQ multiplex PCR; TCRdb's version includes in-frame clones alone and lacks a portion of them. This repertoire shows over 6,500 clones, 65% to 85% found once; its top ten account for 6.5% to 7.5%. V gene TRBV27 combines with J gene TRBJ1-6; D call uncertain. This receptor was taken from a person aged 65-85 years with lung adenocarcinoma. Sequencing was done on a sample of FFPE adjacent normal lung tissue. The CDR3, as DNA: TGTGCCAGCAGTTCCTTGGAGTCACGGTCACCCCTCCACTTT. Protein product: CASSSLESRSPLHF.